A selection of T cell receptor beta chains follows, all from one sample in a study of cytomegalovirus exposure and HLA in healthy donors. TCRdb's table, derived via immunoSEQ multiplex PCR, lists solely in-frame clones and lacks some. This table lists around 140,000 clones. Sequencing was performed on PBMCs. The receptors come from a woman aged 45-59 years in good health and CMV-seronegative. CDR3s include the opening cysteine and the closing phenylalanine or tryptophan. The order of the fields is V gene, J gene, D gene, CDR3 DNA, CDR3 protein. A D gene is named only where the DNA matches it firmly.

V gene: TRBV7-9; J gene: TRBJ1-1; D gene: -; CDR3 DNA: TGTGCCAGCAGCTTAGACCACGCCGTTAGGGGCGGCACTGAAGCTTTCTTT; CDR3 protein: CASSLDHAVRGGTEAFF
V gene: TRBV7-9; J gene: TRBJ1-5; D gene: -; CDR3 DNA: TGTGCCAGCAGTCTTCACCGGGGGACCGATAGCAATCAGCCCCAGCATTTT; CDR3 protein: CASSLHRGTDSNQPQHF
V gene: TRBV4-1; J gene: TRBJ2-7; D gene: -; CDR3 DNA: TGCGCCAGCAGCCAATGGGTCAGGGATGCCGAGCAGTACTTC; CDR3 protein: CASSQWVRDAEQYF
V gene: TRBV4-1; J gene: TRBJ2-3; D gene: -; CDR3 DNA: TGCGCCAGCAGCCAAGATGGGACTCTTTTGGATACGCAGTATTTT; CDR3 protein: CASSQDGTLLDTQYF
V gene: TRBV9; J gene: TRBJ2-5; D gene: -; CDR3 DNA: TGTGCCAGCAGCCTCGACGGGGCGGGGGAGACCCAGTACTTC; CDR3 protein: CASSLDGAGETQYF
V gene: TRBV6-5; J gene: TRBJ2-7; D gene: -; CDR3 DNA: TGTGCCAGCAGTCGGGACATATACATTGGGGAGCAGTACTTC; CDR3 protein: CASSRDIYIGEQYF
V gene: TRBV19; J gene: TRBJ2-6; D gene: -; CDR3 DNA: TGTGCCAGTACATGGCAGGGCGAGGCCAACGTCCTGACTTTC; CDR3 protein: CASTWQGEANVLTF
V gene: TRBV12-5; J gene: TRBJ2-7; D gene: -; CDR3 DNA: TGTGCTAGTGGCGCGGGTGGCCTTACCTCCTACGAGCAGTACTTC; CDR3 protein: CASGAGGLTSYEQYF
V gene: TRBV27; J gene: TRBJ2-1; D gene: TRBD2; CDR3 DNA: TGTGCCAGCAGTCTAACTAGCGGGTACTCCTACAATGAGCAGTTCTTC; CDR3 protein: CASSLTSGYSYNEQFF
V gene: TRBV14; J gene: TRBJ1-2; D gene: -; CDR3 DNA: TGTGCCAGCAGCCAAGATTTTGGCGGCTACTATGGCTACACCTTC; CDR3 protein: CASSQDFGGYYGYTF
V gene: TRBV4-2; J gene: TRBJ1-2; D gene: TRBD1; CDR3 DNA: TGTGCCAGCAGCCAAGAGGGGCTCACAGGGGGCTATGGCTACACCTTC; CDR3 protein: CASSQEGLTGGYGYTF
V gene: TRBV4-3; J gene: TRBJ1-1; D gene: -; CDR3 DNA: TGCGCCAGCAGCCAAGATTGGCAGGGGCGAGAAGCTTTCTTT; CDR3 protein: CASSQDWQGREAFF
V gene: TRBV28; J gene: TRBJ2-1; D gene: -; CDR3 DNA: TGTGCCAGCAGTTTGGGGACTTCGTATGAGCAGTTCTTC; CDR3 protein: CASSLGTSYEQFF
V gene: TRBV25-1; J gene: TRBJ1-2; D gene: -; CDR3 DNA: TGTGCCAGCAGGCCCAGCGGGACACCTAACTATGGCTACACCTTC; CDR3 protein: CASRPSGTPNYGYTF
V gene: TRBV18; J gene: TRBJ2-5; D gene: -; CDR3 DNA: TGTGCCAGCTCACCAGCCCGAGAGTACCAAGAGACCCAGTACTTC; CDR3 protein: CASSPAREYQETQYF
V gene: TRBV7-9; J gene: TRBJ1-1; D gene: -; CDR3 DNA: TGTGCCAGCAGCGCCCGGAGGAACACTGAAGCTTTCTTT; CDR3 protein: CASSARRNTEAFF
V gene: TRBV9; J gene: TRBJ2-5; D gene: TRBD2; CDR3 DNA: TGTGCCAGCAGCGTAGCATCCCGGGCTAGCGGGAGAGAGACCCAGTACTTC; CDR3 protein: CASSVASRASGRETQYF
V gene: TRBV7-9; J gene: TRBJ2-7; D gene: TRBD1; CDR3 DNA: TGTGCCAGCAGCCCGGGACAGTTTTACGAGCAGTACTTC; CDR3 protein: CASSPGQFYEQYF
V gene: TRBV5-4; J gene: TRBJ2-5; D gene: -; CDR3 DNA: TGTGCCAGCAGCTTAGACGCTAGCTTACTCTGGGAGACCCAGTACTTC; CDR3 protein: CASSLDASLLWETQYF
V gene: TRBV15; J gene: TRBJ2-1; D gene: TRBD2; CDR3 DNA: TGTGCCACCAGCAGAGATCTAGCGGGGCGTAATGAGCAGTTCTTC; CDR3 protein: CATSRDLAGRNEQFF
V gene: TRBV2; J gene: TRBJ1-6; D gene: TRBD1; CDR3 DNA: TGTGCCAGCGGGGAGACAGGGGTTGAGAATTCACCCCTCCACTTT; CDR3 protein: CASGETGVENSPLHF
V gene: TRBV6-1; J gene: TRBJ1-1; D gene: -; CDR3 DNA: TGTGCCAGCACTCGAGTCAGGGACACTGAAGCTTTCTTT; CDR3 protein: CASTRVRDTEAFF
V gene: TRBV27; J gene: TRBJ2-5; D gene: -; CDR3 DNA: TGTGCCAGCAGTTCGGGACTGCAACAAGAGACCCAGTACTTC; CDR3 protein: CASSSGLQQETQYF
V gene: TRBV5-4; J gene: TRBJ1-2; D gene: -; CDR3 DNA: TGTGCCAGCAGCTTAAGGGTAGGGGAAGGAGGCTACACCTTC; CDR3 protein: CASSLRVGEGGYTF
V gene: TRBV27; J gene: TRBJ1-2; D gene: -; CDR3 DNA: TGTGCCAGCAGTTCAAGGGGATTCTATGGCTACACCTTC; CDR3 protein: CASSSRGFYGYTF
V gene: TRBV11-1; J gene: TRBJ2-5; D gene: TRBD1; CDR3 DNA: TGTGCCAGCAGCTTGCGACAGGGTGTTGGGGAGACCCAGTACTTC; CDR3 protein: CASSLRQGVGETQYF